A selection of T cell receptor beta chains follows, all from one sample in a study of cytomegalovirus exposure and HLA in healthy donors. Assay used: immunoSEQ multiplex PCR; TCRdb lists only in-frame clones, some missing. The repertoire holds 150,000 to 200,000 clones, with approximately 12% as singletons. Sequenced sample: PBMCs. These receptors were obtained from a man in his fifties or sixties in good health and CMV-seropositive. Both conserved end residues are part of each CDR3. The D gene is left open where the match is weak. Not every row has a clone size; where given, it reads once, few, many or a size class.

v_gene	d_gene	abundance	j_gene	CDR3nt	CDR3aa
TRBV7-9	NA	few	TRBJ2-3	TGTGCCAGCAGCCCCCCCGCAGATACGCAGTATTTT	CASSPPADTQYF
TRBV6-5	TRBD1	NA	TRBJ2-1	TGTGCCAGCAGACAGGGGGCCCGGAATGAGCAGTTCTTC	CASRQGARNEQFF
TRBV14	NA	NA	TRBJ2-7	TGTGCCAGCAGCCAAGCTCGGGGGGCGCGTAGGATCTCCTCCTACGAGCAGTACTTC	CASSQARGARRISSYEQYF
TRBV11-2	TRBD2	NA	TRBJ2-3	TGTGCCAGCAGCGCATTAGCGGGGGGGAGGTTTGCAGATACGCAGTATTTT	CASSALAGGRFADTQYF
TRBV5-4	TRBD2	few	TRBJ2-7	TGTGCCAGCAGCTTGGCGATGACTAGCGTCAACGAGCAGTACTTC	CASSLAMTSVNEQYF
TRBV11-2	TRBD1	NA	TRBJ2-7	TGTGCCAGCAGCTTAACCGGGACAGGTCTATCCTACGAGCAGTACTTC	CASSLTGTGLSYEQYF
TRBV5-1	TRBD1	few	TRBJ1-6	TGCGCCAGCAGCGGTACCTGGGACAGGGGAGGTGTGAATTCACCCCTCCACTTT	CASSGTWDRGGVNSPLHF
TRBV19	NA	NA	TRBJ1-2	TGTGCCAGTAGTAACAGGGATCGAGGCTACACCTTC	CASSNRDRGYTF
TRBV5-6	TRBD1	NA	TRBJ2-7	TGTGCCAGCAGCTTCCTTCGGACAGGGGACTCCTACGAGCAGTACTTC	CASSFLRTGDSYEQYF
TRBV5-4	NA	NA	TRBJ2-2	TGTGCCAGCAGCCGCGGGCCCCCGAACAACGGGGAGCTGTTTTTT	CASSRGPPNNGELFF
TRBV2	NA	NA	TRBJ1-4	TGTGCCAGCACCCCCGGCAGGGTCGAGTTGAAACTGTTTTTT	CASTPGRVELKLFF
TRBV5-4	TRBD1	few	TRBJ1-4	TGTGCCAGCAGCTTTGACAGGGGTACTAATGAAAAACTGTTTTTT	CASSFDRGTNEKLFF
TRBV19	NA	NA	TRBJ2-4	TGTGCCAGTAGTACCAGGGTAGCCAAAAACATTCAGTACTTC	CASSTRVAKNIQYF
TRBV25-1	NA	NA	TRBJ2-3	TGTGCCAGCAGTGAACCCCAGGGGAAGGTAAATACGCAGTATTTT	CASSEPQGKVNTQYF
TRBV5-1	TRBD1	few	TRBJ2-2	TGCGCCAGCAGCAGAGACAGGGGAACAGGGGAGCTGTTTTTT	CASSRDRGTGELFF
TRBV2	TRBD1	NA	TRBJ1-1	TGTGCCAGCAGTGGACAGGGGGCGGGCACTGAAGCTTTCTTT	CASSGQGAGTEAFF
TRBV7-2	NA	NA	TRBJ2-1	TGTGCCAGCAGCCCCGTCGGACAAAGTCTGGTTGAGCAGTTCTTC	CASSPVGQSLVEQFF
TRBV6-5	TRBD1	few	TRBJ1-1	TGTGCCAGCAGTTCCTCCGTCGGGGACAGACAAGCTTTCTTT	CASSSSVGDRQAFF
TRBV5-1	TRBD1	few	TRBJ1-2	TGCGCCAGCAGCTTGGTAGGGGGCGACGACTATGGCTACACCTTC	CASSLVGGDDYGYTF
TRBV13	TRBD1	NA	TRBJ2-6	TGTGCCAGCAGCCCCGGACAGGTGTTCTCTGGGGCCAACGTCCTGACTTTC	CASSPGQVFSGANVLTF
TRBV19	NA	NA	TRBJ1-4	TGTGCCAGTAGTCTTCGGCAGACAGGCGAAAAACTGTTTTTT	CASSLRQTGEKLFF
TRBV5-1	NA	few	TRBJ2-7	TGCGCCAGCAGCTTGAGGAGTAAAACCGGGGTCCACTCCTACGAGCAGTACTTC	CASSLRSKTGVHSYEQYF
TRBV7-9	NA	NA	TRBJ1-4	TGTGCCAGCAGCTCCCCCCCAGGGCGGAATGAAAAACTGTTTTTT	CASSSPPGRNEKLFF
TRBV25-1	NA	NA	TRBJ1-2	TGTGCCAGCAGTGCTGGGACAAAATATGGCTACACCTTC	CASSAGTKYGYTF
TRBV25-1	NA	NA	TRBJ2-1	TGTGCCAGCGGACCGGACAAAAACAATGAGCAGTTCTTC	CASGPDKNNEQFF
TRBV4-1	TRBD1	few	TRBJ1-4	TGCGCCAGCAGCCAAGACGTAGCCGGGCCTAACAGGGGGCTGTTTTTT	CASSQDVAGPNRGLFF
TRBV19	TRBD1	many	TRBJ1-2	TGTGCCAGTAGTATAACAGGGGACTATGGCTACACCTTC	CASSITGDYGYTF
TRBV7-3	TRBD1	few	TRBJ2-1	TGTGCCAGCAGCCCCTTCTTGACAGGGGGGAATGAGCAGTTCTTC	CASSPFLTGGNEQFF
TRBV6-5	TRBD1	few	TRBJ2-3	TGTGCCAGCAGTTACCCGGGACAGGGGGGAACAGATACGCAGTATTTT	CASSYPGQGGTDTQYF
TRBV11-1	NA	NA	TRBJ2-7	TGTGCCAGCAGCTCGACCCTCAGGGGAGCACTGTACGAGCAGTACTTC	CASSSTLRGALYEQYF
TRBV5-1	NA	NA	TRBJ2-5	TGCGCCAGCAGCTTGGAGGGACTGAATCTTGAGACCCAGTACTTC	CASSLEGLNLETQYF
TRBV25-1	NA	NA	TRBJ2-7	TGTGCCAGCAGTGTAGCCTCCTACGAGCAGTACTTC	CASSVASYEQYF
TRBV5-5	NA	NA	TRBJ1-3	TGTGCCAGCAGCTTGGCCGTGGACAGTGGAAACACCATATATTTT	CASSLAVDSGNTIYF
TRBV5-8	TRBD1	NA	TRBJ2-3	TGTGCCAGCAGCTTACAGGGGTTTCCGAATACGCAGTATTTT	CASSLQGFPNTQYF
TRBV27	TRBD1	few	TRBJ2-7	TGTGCCAGCAGTCGAGGGGACAGGACCCCCTACGAGCAGTACTTC	CASSRGDRTPYEQYF
TRBV28	TRBD1	few	TRBJ2-7	TGTGCCAGCAGCTGGGACAGTATCATCGACGAGCAGTACTTC	CASSWDSIIDEQYF
TRBV7-2	TRBD1	NA	TRBJ1-4	TGTGCCAGCAGCCCTAGGACAGGGTCTGAAAAACTGTTTTTT	CASSPRTGSEKLFF
TRBV5-4	TRBD2	NA	TRBJ2-2	TGTGCCAGCAGCTTGAGCGGGGGGGCCTTCGGGGAGCTGTTTTTT	CASSLSGGAFGELFF
TRBV4-2	TRBD1	few	TRBJ1-5	TGTGCCAGCAGCCACGGTGGACAGGGGCCGCATCAGCCCCAGCATTTT	CASSHGGQGPHQPQHF
TRBV7-6	TRBD1	NA	TRBJ2-3	TGTGCCAGCAGCCGACAGGGGGCGGTGGGCACAGATACGCAGTATTTT	CASSRQGAVGTDTQYF
TRBV29-1	NA	NA	TRBJ1-2	TGCAGCGTCGACCCCTCGGGGGGACGCTATGGCTACACCTTC	CSVDPSGGRYGYTF
TRBV7-2	NA	NA	TRBJ2-1	TGTGCCAGCAGCGCGCCCTTCAATGAGCAGTTCTTC	CASSAPFNEQFF
TRBV9	NA	few	TRBJ2-3	TGTGCCAGCAGCCCCAAGGGGGGGCTGGTAGATACGCAGTATTTT	CASSPKGGLVDTQYF
TRBV7-8	NA	NA	TRBJ1-3	TGTGCCAGCAGCTTAGCGCGGCAGGGGAGCTCTGGAAACACCATATATTTT	CASSLARQGSSGNTIYF
TRBV6-5	NA	NA	TRBJ2-5	TGTGCCAGCAGTCGGTTTTGGCTAGCGGAGACCCAGTACTTC	CASSRFWLAETQYF
TRBV7-9	NA	few	TRBJ2-7	TGTGCCAGTCAGGGATGGGACTCCACCTACGAGCAGTACTTC	CASQGWDSTYEQYF
TRBV28	NA	NA	TRBJ1-1	TGTGCCAGCAGTTCCGGGGAAGTTGGGCGACACGCTTTCTTT	CASSSGEVGRHAFF
TRBV15	NA	few	TRBJ2-3	TGTGCCACCAGCAGCTCGAGGGGGACAGATACGCAGTATTTT	CATSSSRGTDTQYF
TRBV28	NA	few	TRBJ2-5	TGTGCCAGCACCCGGACAGCCCAAGAGACCCAGTACTTC	CASTRTAQETQYF
TRBV27	TRBD1	NA	TRBJ2-4	TGTGCCAGCGGATCCGGGACAGGAGCCAAAAACATTCAGTACTTC	CASGSGTGAKNIQYF
TRBV2	NA	few	TRBJ1-5	TGTGCCAGCAGTGAAGGGGGGCTAAAAAATCAGCCCCAGCATTTT	CASSEGGLKNQPQHF